These 3 T cell receptor beta chains came from one sample sequenced in a study of T cell responses to AZD1222 COVID-19 vaccine. Sequencing was performed with immunoSEQ multiplex PCR; in TCRdb, only in-frame clones are kept and a portion is missing. The sample consists of approximately 190,000 clones, approximately 90% of them appearing once. The input for sequencing was peripheral blood, taken 28 days after the second dose of the MenACWY control vaccine. The receptor source for this set is an adult who received the MenACWY meningococcal vaccine as a control.

The chain joins TRBV30 to TRBJ2-5; 11 nucleotides line up with TRBD2. The CDR3 has 14 amino acids. The V gene's germline CDR1 is GTSNPN and CDR2 SVGIG (reference sequence). With 3 bases clipped from V and 5 bases from J, the junction kept 5 bases outside the gene matches. This CDR3 reads CAWRSGTSGETQYF. As DNA, the CDR3 is TGTGCCTGGAGATCTGGGACTAGCGGCGAGACCCAGTACTTC.

The chain has TRBV7-2 and TRBJ2-1; D remains ambiguous. The length of the CDR3 is 12 residues. The V end was cut by 0 bases, the J end by 9 bases, with 6 bases between. CDR1 and CDR2 from the germline V gene are SGHTA and FQGNSA. The CDR3 reads CASSLASGEQFF. The CDR3 nucleotides read TGTGCCAGCAGCTTAGCGTCGGGTGAGCAGTTCTTC. The full variable domain, with the rest looked up from reference TRBV7-2 and TRBJ2-1, is GAGVSQSPSNKVTEKGKDVELRCDPISGHTALYWYRQSLGQGLEFLIYFQGNSAPDKSGLPSDRFSAERTGGSVSTLTIQRTQQEDSAVYLCASSLASGEQFFGPGTRLTVL.

The chain couples TRBV24-1 to TRBJ2-5; the match to TRBD1 covers 9 bases. The CDR3 consists of 14 residues. With 4 bases clipped from V and 5 bases from J, the junction kept 4 bases outside the gene matches. Germline V CDR1 and CDR2: KGHDR, SFDVKD. CDR3 in DNA: TGTGCCACCAGTGAAGGGACAGGGTGGGAGACCCAGTACTTC. It translates to CATSEGTGWETQYF.